This T cell receptor beta chain was identified in a study of B cell selection in AIRE deficiency. CD4+CD127+ cells were sorted as the conventional CD4 T cells. V was trimmed by 8 bases and J by 7 bases, leaving 6 bases between them. CDR1 and CDR2 from the germline V gene are DFQATT and SNEGSKA (reference sequence). CDR3 length: 9 residues. The study, taken as a whole, reports: Only approximately 10% of some 3,300 shared Treg sequences were patient-specific; 31.6% healthy-specific.

Notes on this clone: Antigen: not known.

Per the original data handling: Approximately 99,000 patient and 130,000 to 150,000 healthy donor in-frame TCRbeta sequences came from conventional T cells. Data came from immunoSEQ multiplex PCR; TCRdb stores just in-frame clones and leaves some out. The V and J calls and clone size come from that table; D and trimming were worked out from the DNA. The table shows some 24,000 clones, with nearly 98% occurring only once. The TCR comes from a human donor with AIRE deficiency. This chain connects TRBV20-1 to TRBJ2-1; perhaps TRBD1 as D (5 bases). Input material: conventional CD4+ T cells sorted from PBMCs. Here the CDR3 reads CSQGNEQFF. DNA for the CDR3: TGCAGTCAGGGTAATGAGCAGTTCTTC.